These 13 T cell receptor beta chains originate from one sample sequenced in a study of control samples from healthy donors and cancer patients. TCRdb's copy holds only in-frame clones and misses some; the assay was immunoSEQ multiplex PCR. The sample has over 100,000 clones, approximately 88% seen once. The sample consisted of blood. These receptors were taken from a man aged 40-55 years in good health.

V is TRBV5-5 and J is TRBJ2-7; maybe TRBD2 (6 bases). The CDR3 contains 13 residues. In germline, CDR1 is SGHKS, CDR2 YYEKEE (reference sequence). Trimming removed 0 bases at V and 8 bases at J, with 12 bases between. The CDR3 here is CASSLGSGSQQYF. The CDR3 DNA sequence: TGTGCCAGCAGCTTGGGATCCGGGAGCCAGCAGTACTTC.

The chain joins TRBV7-2 to TRBJ1-2, with TRBD1 as a possible D gene (5 bases). The CDR3 has 13 amino acids. Germline-derived CDR1 and CDR2 are SGHTA and FQGNSA. Trimming cost V 3 bases and J 6 bases, with 11 bases left between them. CDR3 DNA sequence: TGTGCCAGCAGCTTTAAGGGGAGTGATGGCTACACCTTC. It codes for CASSFKGSDGYTF.

The chain has TRBV7-2 and TRBJ1-5; TRBD1 matches at 9 bases. The CDR3 runs 14 residues. Germline loops: CDR1 SGHTA, CDR2 FQGNSA. V lost 5 bases and J lost 4; bases outside the gene matches: 3. CDR3 nucleotides: TGTGCCAGCAGCCGGGACAGGGTTAATCAGCCCCAGCATTTT. Translating gives CASSRDRVNQPQHF.

The chain uses TRBV2 and TRBJ2-1; TRBD2 agrees at 13 bases. V shed 7 bases and J 0 bases; nucleotides not matched to a gene: 3. Germline loops: CDR1 SNHLY, CDR2 FYNNEI. The CDR3 extends over 16 amino acids. This chain's CDR3 is CASIRTSGGSYNEQFF. CDR3 nucleotide sequence: TGTGCCAGCATTCGGACTAGCGGGGGCTCCTACAATGAGCAGTTCTTC.

The chain has TRBV4-1 and TRBJ1-4; D gene uncertain. The CDR3 sequence is 13 residues long. The germline V and J ends were trimmed by 1 base and 5 bases, with 5 bases remaining between them. CDR1 and CDR2 from the germline V gene are MGHRA and YSYEKL. The CDR3 spells CASSQVQNEKLFF. DNA for the CDR3: TGCGCCAGCAGCCAAGTACAGAATGAAAAACTGTTTTTT.

This chain uses TRBV27 with TRBJ2-6; possibly TRBD1 or TRBD2 for D (5 bases each). From germline, CDR1 is MNHEY and CDR2 SMNVEV (reference sequence). V was shortened by 3 bases and J by 2 bases, with 8 bases between the two germline ends. The CDR3 has 15 amino acids. CDR3 nucleotide sequence: TGTGCCAGCAGTTTTGAGGGGACTGGGGCCAACGTCCTGACTTTC. It codes for CASSFEGTGANVLTF.

The chain recombines TRBV2 with TRBJ2-3; 10 bases map to TRBD2. The CDR3 is 15 amino acids. Germline CDR1 and CDR2: SNHLY and FYNNEI. Germline trimming cut 5 bases from V and 3 bases from J; bases unmatched to any gene: 5. The CDR3 here is CASSKGLAVTDTQYF. For the CDR3, the DNA is TGTGCCAGCAGTAAAGGACTAGCGGTGACAGATACGCAGTATTTT. Full variable domain (outside the CDR3, taken from reference TRBV2 and TRBJ2-3): EPEVTQTPSHQVTQMGQEVILRCVPISNHLYFYWYRQILGQKVEFLVSFYNNEISEKSEIFDDQFSVERPDGSNFTLKIRSTKLEDSAMYFCASSKGLAVTDTQYFGPGTRLTVL.

The chain combines TRBV6-4 with TRBJ2-7; D might be TRBD1 (5 bases). CDR1 is MRHNA, CDR2 SNTAGT, per germline. This CDR3 region has 15 residues. V lost 6 bases to trimming and J lost 0 bases, with 15 bases between them. As DNA, the CDR3 is TGTGCCAGCAGAGATCTGGGGCGTCCCTCCTACGAGCAGTACTTC. This codes for CASRDLGRPSYEQYF.

CDR3 sequence: CASRPPRPMNTEAFF. CDR3 bases: TGTGCCAGCAGGCCGCCACGACCGATGAACACTGAAGCTTTCTTT. V gene TRBV28 combines with J gene TRBJ1-1; no clear D. This CDR3 is built from 15 residues. With 6 bases removed from V and 0 bases from J, the gap between germline ends came to 14 bases. In germline, CDR1 is MDHEN, CDR2 SYDVKM.

This chain joins TRBV3-1 (or the pseudogene TRBV3-2) and TRBJ1-1; D unclear. Trimming removed 1 base from V and 5 bases from J, with 14 bases in between. The length of the CDR3 is 15 residues. CDR1 is LGHDT, CDR2 YNNKEL, per germline (reference sequence). In DNA form, the CDR3 reads TGTGCCAGCAGCCAAGTCCTCGTTCCAAGGACTGAAGCTTTCTTT. It translates to CASSQVLVPRTEAFF.

This chain uses TRBV9 with TRBJ2-1, with 7 bases matching TRBD2. From germline, CDR1 is SGDLS and CDR2 YYNGEE. V lost 0 bases and J lost 7; bases outside the gene matches: 10. The CDR3 has 16 amino acids. The CDR3 loop reads CASSVGSGVRGNEQFF. As DNA, the CDR3 is TGTGCCAGCAGCGTAGGCAGCGGGGTTAGAGGAAATGAGCAGTTCTTC.

CDR3 nucleotide sequence: TGTGCCAGCTCACCAGACAGGTTAGCTTCTGGGGCCAACGTCCTGACTTTC. It translates to CASSPDRLASGANVLTF. The chain has TRBV18 and TRBJ2-6, with D tentatively TRBD1 (6 bases). Deletions cut 2 bases from V and 1 base from J, with 12 bases between. Looked up from germline, CDR1 is KGHSH and CDR2 is LQKENI. The CDR3 has 17 amino acids.

This clone appeared a single time. V gene TRBV7-3 combines with J gene TRBJ2-1; 11 positions match TRBD2. CDR1 and CDR2 (germline): SGHTA, FQGTGA. V gave up 4 bases and J gave up 12 bases; unmatched junction bases: 11. The CDR3 runs 15 residues. The CDR3 region has the DNA TGTGCCAGCAGCTCCGGGACTAGCGGAACTACGGGGCAGTTCTTC. Its translation is CASSSGTSGTTGQFF.